Sequencing of this T cell receptor beta chain was carried out in a study of CD8+CD57+ T cells in acquired aplastic anemia. Study background: Yields of DNA that came from sorted CD4+ and CD8+ cells averaged about 3.3 ug. Healthy donors gave 10 million or so reads on average for CD4+ cells. Whole-study findings and limits: Patients showed no significant difference from controls in CD8+ Simpson's diversity. Patients and controls shared 25 to 30 CD8+ CDR3 sequences, which appeared highly expressed in patients and within their immunodominant clones.

The template used for profiling TCR beta VDJ and CDR3 was genomic DNA. Each CDR3 protein is one row after TCRdb ran MiXCR on the reads. The sample lists some 240,000 distinct CDR3 sequences; approximately 35% were seen once. A remark on this clonotype: Its antigen is currently unknown.

V dropped 1 base and J dropped 4 bases, with 11 bases sitting between them. Germline lookup yields CDR1 KGHSH and CDR2 LQKENI. The CDR3 runs to 14 residues. Sequencing input: sorted CD4+, CD8+, or CD8+CD57+ T cells (not recorded which) from PBMCs. This clonotype originated in a human donor in good health, serving as a control. The chain recombines TRBV18 with TRBJ2-7; perhaps TRBD1 as D (6 bases). The CDR3 spells CASSPRGDKYEQYF. The CDR3 DNA reads as TGTGCCAGCTCACCACGAGGGGACAAATACGAGCAGTACTTC.